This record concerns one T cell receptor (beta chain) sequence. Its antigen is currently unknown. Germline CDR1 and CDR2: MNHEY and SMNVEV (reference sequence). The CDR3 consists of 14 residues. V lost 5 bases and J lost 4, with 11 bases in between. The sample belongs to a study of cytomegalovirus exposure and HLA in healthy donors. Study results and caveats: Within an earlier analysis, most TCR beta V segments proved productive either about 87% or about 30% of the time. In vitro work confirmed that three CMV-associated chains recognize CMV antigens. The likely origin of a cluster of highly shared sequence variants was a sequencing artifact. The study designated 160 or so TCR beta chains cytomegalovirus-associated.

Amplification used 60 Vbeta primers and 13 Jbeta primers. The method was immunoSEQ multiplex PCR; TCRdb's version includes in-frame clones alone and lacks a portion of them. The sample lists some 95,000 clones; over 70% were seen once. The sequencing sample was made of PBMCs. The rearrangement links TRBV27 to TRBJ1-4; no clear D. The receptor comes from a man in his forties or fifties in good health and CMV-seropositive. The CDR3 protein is CASSPTDYNEKLFF. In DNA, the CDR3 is TGTGCCAGCAGTCCGACGGACTATAATGAAAAACTGTTTTTT. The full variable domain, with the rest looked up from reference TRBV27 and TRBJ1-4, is EAQVTQNPRYLITVTGKKLTVTCSQNMNHEYMSWYRQDPGLGLRQIYYSMNVEVTDKGDVPEGYKVSRKEKRNFPLILESPSPNQTSLYFCASSPTDYNEKLFFGSGTQLSVL.